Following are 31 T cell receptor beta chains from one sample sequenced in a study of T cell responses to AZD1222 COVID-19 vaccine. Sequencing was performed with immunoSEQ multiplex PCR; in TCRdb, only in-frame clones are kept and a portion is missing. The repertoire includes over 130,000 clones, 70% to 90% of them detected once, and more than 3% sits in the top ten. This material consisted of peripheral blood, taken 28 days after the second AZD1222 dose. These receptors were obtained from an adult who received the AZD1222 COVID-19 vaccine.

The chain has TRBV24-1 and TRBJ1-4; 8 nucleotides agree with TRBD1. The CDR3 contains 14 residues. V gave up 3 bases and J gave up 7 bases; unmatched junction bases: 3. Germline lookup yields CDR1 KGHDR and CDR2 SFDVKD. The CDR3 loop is CATSDTGGGEKLFF. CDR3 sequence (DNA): TGTGCCACCAGTGATACAGGGGGAGGTGAAAAACTGTTTTTT.

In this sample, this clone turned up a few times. The CDR3 nucleotides are TGTGCCAGCAGCCCTGGGGCTAGCGGGGGGGTTTACAATGAGCAGTTCTTC. Encoded protein: CASSPGASGGVYNEQFF. The J gene is TRBJ2-1, the V gene TRBV3-1 (or the pseudogene TRBV3-2), with 12 bases identical to TRBD2. In germline, CDR1 is LGHDT, CDR2 YNNKEL (reference sequence). J lost 4 bases, V lost 4 bases, and 8 bases had no gene match. This CDR3 contains 17 residues.

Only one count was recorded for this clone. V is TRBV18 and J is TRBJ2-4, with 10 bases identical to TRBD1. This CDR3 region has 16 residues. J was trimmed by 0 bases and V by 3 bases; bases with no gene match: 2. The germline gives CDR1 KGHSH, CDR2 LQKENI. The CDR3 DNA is TGTGCCAGCTCACCGGGACAGGGGATAGCCAAAAACATTCAGTACTTC. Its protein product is CASSPGQGIAKNIQYF.

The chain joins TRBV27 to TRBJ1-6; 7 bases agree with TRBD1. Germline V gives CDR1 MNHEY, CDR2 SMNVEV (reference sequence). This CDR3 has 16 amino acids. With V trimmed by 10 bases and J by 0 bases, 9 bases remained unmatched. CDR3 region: CAITGQVSSYNSPLHF. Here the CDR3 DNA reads TGTGCCATTACCGGACAGGTAAGCTCCTATAATTCACCCCTCCACTTT.

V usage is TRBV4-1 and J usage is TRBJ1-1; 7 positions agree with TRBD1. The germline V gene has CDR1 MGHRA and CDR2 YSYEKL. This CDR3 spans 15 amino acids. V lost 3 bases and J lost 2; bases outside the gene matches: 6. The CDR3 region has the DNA TGCGCCAGCAGCCACGGCGACAGGGAAAACACTGAAGCTTTCTTT. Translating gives CASSHGDRENTEAFF.

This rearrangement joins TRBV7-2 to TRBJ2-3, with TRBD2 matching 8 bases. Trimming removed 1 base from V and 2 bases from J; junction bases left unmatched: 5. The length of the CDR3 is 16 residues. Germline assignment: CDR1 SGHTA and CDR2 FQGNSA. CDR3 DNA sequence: TGTGCCAGCAGCTTAGTTCGCGGGGGGTTCACAGATACGCAGTATTTT. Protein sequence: CASSLVRGGFTDTQYF.

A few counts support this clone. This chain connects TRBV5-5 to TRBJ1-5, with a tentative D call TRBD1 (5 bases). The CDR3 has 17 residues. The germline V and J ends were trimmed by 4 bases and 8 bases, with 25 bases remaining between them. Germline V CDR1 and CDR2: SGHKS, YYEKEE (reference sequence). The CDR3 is CASSPEEGQVILEPQHF. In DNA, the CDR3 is TGTGCCAGCAGCCCGGAAGAGGGGCAGGTTATACTGGAGCCCCAGCATTTT.

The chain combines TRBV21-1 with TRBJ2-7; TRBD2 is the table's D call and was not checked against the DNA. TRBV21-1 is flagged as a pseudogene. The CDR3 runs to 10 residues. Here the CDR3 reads CASSGGWQYF. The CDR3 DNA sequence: TGTGCCAGCAGCGGGGGGTGGCAGTACTTC.

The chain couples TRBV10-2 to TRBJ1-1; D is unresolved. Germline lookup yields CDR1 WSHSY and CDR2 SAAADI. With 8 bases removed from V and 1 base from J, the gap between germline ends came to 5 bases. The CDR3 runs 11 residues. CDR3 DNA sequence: TGCGCCAGCGCAGCGAACACTGAAGCTTTCTTT. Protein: CASAANTEAFF.

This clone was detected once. In nucleotides, the CDR3 is TGTGCCAGCAGCGTAGTACCCGGGGGGGGATTTGAGCAGTTCTTC. It yields the protein CASSVVPGGGFEQFF. This chain links TRBV9 with TRBJ2-1; the match to TRBD2 covers 8 bases. The V gene end was trimmed by 0 bases and the J gene end by 9 bases; junction bases not matched to a gene: 8. The germline V gene encodes CDR1 SGDLS and CDR2 YYNGEE. This CDR3 has 15 residues.

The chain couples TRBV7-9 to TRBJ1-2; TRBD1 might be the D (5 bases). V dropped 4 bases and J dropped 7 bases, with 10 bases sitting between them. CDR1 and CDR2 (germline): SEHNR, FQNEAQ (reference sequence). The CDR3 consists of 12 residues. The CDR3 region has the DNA TGTGCCAGCAGCTCCAAGAGGGGTGGCTACACCTTC. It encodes CASSSKRGGYTF.

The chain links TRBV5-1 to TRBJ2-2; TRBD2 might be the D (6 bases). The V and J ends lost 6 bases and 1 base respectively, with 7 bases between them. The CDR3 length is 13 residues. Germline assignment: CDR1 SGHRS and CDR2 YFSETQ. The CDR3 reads CASKEGNTGELFF. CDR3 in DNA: TGCGCCAGCAAGGAGGGGAACACCGGGGAGCTGTTTTTT.

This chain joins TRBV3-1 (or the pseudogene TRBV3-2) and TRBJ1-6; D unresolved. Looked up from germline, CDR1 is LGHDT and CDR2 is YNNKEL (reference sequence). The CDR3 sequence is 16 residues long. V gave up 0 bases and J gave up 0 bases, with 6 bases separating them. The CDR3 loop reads CASSQDTSSYNSPLHF. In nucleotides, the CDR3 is TGTGCCAGCAGCCAAGACACGAGCTCCTATAATTCACCCCTCCACTTT.

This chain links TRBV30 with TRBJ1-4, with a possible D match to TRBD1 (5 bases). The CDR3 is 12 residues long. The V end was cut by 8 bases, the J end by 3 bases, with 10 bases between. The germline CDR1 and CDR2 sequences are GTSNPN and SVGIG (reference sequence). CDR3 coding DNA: TGTGCCGGGACTGGATCTAATGAAAAACTGTTTTTT. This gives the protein CAGTGSNEKLFF. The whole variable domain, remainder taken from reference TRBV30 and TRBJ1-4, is SQTIHQWPATLVQPVGSPLSLECTVEGTSNPNLYWYRQAAGRGLQLLFYSVGIGQISSEVPQNLSASRPQDRQFILSSKKLLLSDSGFYLCAGTGSNEKLFFGSGTQLSVL.

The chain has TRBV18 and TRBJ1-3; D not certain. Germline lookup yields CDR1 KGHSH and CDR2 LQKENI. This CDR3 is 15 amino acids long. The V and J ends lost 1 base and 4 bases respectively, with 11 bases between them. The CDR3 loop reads CASSPLRAEGNTIYF. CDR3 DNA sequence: TGTGCCAGCTCACCACTGCGAGCAGAAGGAAACACCATATATTTT.

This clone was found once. The CDR3 is CASSALYRGMDQPQHF. The CDR3 bases are TGTGCCAGTAGTGCCCTCTACAGGGGAATGGATCAGCCCCAGCATTTT. This chain joins TRBV19 and TRBJ1-5, with 7 nucleotides matching TRBD1. This CDR3 comprises 16 residues. V trimming: 5 bases; J trimming: 5 bases; junction bases outside the gene matches: 12. Germline V CDR1 and CDR2: LNHDA, SQIVND (reference sequence).

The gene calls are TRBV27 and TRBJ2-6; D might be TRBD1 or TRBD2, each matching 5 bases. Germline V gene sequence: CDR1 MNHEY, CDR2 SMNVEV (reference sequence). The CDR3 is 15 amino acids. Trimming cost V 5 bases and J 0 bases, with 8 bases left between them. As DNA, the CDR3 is TGTGCCAGCAGTCCGAGGGGCTCTGGGGCCAACGTCCTGACTTTC. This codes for CASSPRGSGANVLTF. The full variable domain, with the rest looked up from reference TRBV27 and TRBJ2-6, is EAQVTQNPRYLITVTGKKLTVTCSQNMNHEYMSWYRQDPGLGLRQIYYSMNVEVTDKGDVPEGYKVSRKEKRNFPLILESPSPNQTSLYFCASSPRGSGANVLTFGAGSRLTVL.

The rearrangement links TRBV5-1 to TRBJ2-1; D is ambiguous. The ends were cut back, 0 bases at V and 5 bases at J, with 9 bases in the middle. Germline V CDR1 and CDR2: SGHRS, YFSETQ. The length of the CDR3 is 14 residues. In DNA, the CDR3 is TGCGCCAGCAGCTTGGATGTGCAAAACAATGAGCAGTTCTTC. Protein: CASSLDVQNNEQFF.

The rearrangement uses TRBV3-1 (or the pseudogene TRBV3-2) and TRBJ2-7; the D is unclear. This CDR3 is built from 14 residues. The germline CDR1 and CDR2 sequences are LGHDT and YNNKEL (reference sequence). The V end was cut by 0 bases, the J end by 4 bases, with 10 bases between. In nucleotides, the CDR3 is TGTGCCAGCAGCCAAGATTCCTTGGGGTACGAGCAGTACTTC. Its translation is CASSQDSLGYEQYF.

The CDR3 here is CASSIERAANQPQHF. CDR3 bases: TGTGCCAGTAGTATAGAGAGGGCAGCGAATCAGCCCCAGCATTTT. The chain combines TRBV19 with TRBJ1-5; no firm D call. The CDR3 has 15 amino acids. The V end lost 0 bases, the J end lost 4 bases, and 10 bases lay between the germline ends. Germline CDR1 is LNHDA and CDR2 is SQIVND (reference sequence). Filled out from reference TRBV19 and TRBJ1-5, the complete variable domain reads DGGITQSPKYLFRKEGQNVTLSCEQNLNHDAMYWYRQDPGQGLRLIYYSQIVNDFQKGDIAEGYSVSREKKESFPLTVTSAQKNPTAFYLCASSIERAANQPQHFGDGTRLSIL.

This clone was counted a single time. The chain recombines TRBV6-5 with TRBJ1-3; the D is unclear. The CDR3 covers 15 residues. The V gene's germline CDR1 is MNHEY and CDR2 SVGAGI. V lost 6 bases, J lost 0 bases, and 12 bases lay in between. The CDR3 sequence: CASSGGWSSGNTIYF. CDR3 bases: TGTGCCAGCAGCGGCGGATGGAGCTCTGGAAACACCATATATTTT.

The CDR3 DNA sequence: TGTGCCAGCAGTCTCAGGGCCAGGTTATTATACTTC. It encodes CASSLRARLLYF. The chain combines TRBV28 with TRBJ2-7, with D perhaps TRBD1 (5 bases). The V end was cut by 5 bases, the J end by 13 bases, with 18 bases between. The CDR3 spans 12 residues. CDR1 and CDR2 (germline): MDHEN, SYDVKM.

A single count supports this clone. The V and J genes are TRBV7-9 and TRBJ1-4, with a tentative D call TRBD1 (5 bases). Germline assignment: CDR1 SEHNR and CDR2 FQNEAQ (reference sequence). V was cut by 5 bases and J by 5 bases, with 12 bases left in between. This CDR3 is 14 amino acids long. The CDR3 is CASSQGESNEKLFF. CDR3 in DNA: TGTGCCAGCAGCCAGGGAGAATCGAATGAAAAACTGTTTTTT. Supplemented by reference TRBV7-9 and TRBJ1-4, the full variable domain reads DTGVSQNPRHKITKRGQNVTFRCDPISEHNRLYWYRQTLGQGPEFLTYFQNEAQLEKSRLLSDRFSAERPKGSFSTLEIQRTEQGDSAMYLCASSQGESNEKLFFGSGTQLSVL.

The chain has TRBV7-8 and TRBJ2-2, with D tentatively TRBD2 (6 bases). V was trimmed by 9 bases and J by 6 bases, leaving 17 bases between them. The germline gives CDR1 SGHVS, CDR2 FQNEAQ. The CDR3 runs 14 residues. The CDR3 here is CASTSAEGSGELFF. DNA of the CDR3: TGTGCCAGTACCTCGGCGGAGGGGTCCGGGGAGCTGTTTTTT.

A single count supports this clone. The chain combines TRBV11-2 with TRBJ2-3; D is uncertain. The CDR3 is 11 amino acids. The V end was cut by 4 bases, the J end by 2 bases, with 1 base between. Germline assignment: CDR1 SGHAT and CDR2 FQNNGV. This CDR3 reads CASSYTDTQYF. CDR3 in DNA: TGTGCCAGCAGCTACACAGATACGCAGTATTTT. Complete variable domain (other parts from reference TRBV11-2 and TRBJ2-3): EAGVAQSPRYKIIEKRQSVAFWCNPISGHATLYWYQQILGQGPKLLIQFQNNGVVDDSQLPKDRFSAERLKGVDSTLKIQPAKLEDSAVYLCASSYTDTQYFGPGTRLTVL.

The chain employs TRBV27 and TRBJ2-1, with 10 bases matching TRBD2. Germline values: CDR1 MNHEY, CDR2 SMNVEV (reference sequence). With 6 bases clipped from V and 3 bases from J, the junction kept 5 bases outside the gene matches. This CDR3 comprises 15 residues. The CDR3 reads CASRPRTSGYNEQFF. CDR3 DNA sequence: TGTGCCAGCAGGCCCAGGACTAGCGGCTACAATGAGCAGTTCTTC.

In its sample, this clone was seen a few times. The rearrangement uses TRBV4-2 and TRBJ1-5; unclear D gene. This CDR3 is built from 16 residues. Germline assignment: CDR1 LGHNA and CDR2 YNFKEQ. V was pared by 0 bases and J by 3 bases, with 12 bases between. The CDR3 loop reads CASSQEAVSNNQPQHF. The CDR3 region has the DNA TGTGCCAGCAGCCAAGAGGCCGTGTCTAACAATCAGCCCCAGCATTTT.

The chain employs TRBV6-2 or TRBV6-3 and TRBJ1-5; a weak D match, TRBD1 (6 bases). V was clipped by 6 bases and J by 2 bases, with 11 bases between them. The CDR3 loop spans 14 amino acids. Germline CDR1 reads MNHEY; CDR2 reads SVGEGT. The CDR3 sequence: CASSQDSGNQPQHF. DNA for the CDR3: TGTGCCAGCAGCCAGGACAGTGGCAATCAGCCCCAGCATTTT.

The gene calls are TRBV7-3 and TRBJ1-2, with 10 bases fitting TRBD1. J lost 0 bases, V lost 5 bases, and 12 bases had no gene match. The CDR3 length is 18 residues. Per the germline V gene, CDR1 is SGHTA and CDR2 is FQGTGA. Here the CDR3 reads CASSPKGDRGPTNYGYTF. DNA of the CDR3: TGTGCCAGCAGCCCAAAGGGGGACAGGGGACCCACTAACTATGGCTACACCTTC.

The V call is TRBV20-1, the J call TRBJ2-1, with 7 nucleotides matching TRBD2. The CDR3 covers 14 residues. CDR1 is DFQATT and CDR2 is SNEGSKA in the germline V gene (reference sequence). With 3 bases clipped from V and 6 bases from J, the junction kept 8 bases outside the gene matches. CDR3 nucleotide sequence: TGCAGTGCTAGTCTGGGGGAGGGCACCAATGAGCAGTTCTTC. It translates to CSASLGEGTNEQFF.

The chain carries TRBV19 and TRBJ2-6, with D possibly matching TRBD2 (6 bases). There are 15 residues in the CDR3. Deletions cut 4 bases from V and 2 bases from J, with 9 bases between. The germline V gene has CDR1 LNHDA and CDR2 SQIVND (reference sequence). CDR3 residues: CASSSGEAGANVLTF. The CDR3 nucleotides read TGTGCCAGTAGTAGTGGGGAGGCTGGGGCCAACGTCCTGACTTTC.